What follows is one T cell receptor (beta chain) and its context. V was trimmed by 1 base and J by 6 bases, leaving 9 bases between them. The germline V gene has CDR1 SGHAT and CDR2 FQNNGV. The CDR3 runs to 14 residues. The sample belongs to a study of identical twins' blood T cells. A previously described protocol, modified, built RNA-based TCR cDNA libraries. TCRdb used MiXCR to reprocess the 5' RACE reads, holding one entry per CDR3 protein. This sample yields 350,000 to 450,000 distinct CDR3 sequences, of which about 28% are seen a single time; about 6% belongs to the top ten. The clonotype was recovered from a woman aged 18 to 55 in good health. The chain uses TRBV11-2 and TRBJ2-2; possibly TRBD2 for D (5 bases). The specimen was PBMCs. The CDR3 nucleotides are TGTGCCAGCAGCTTAGGCGGGTGGGCCGGGGAGCTGTTTTTT. Protein sequence: CASSLGGWAGELFF.